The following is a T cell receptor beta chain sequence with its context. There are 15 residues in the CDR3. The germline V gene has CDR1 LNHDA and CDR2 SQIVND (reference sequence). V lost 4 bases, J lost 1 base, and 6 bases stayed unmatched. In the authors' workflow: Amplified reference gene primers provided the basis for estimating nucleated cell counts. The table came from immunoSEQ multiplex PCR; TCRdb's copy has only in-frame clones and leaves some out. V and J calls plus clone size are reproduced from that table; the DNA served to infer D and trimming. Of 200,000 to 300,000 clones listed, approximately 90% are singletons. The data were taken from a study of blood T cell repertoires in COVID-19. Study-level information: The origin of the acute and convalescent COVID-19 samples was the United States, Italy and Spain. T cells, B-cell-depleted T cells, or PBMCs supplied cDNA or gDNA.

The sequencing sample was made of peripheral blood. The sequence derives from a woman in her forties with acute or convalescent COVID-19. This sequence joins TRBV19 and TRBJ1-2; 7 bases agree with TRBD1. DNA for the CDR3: TGTGCCAGTAGTACCGGGACAGCCGTTAACTATGGCTACACCTTC. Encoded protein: CASSTGTAVNYGYTF. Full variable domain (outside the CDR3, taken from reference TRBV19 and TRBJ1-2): DGGITQSPKYLFRKEGQNVTLSCEQNLNHDAMYWYRQDPGQGLRLIYYSQIVNDFQKGDIAEGYSVSREKKESFPLTVTSAQKNPTAFYLCASSTGTAVNYGYTFGSGTRLTVV.